This T cell receptor (beta chain) was obtained from a study of radiotherapy plus CTLA-4 blockade in lung cancer (dated by TCRdb to 2016 to 2018). Looking at the study overall: Objective responses were observed in 15% to 20% of enrolled patients, and disease control was achieved in around 30%.

Library method: the immunoSEQ multiplex PCR assay. In its TCRdb copy, this immuneACCESS table keeps in-frame sequences only and misses some clones. Where compared with another copy, unresolved V genes explain less than half of these, and the others have no known cause. For this sample the table gives about 76,000 clones, of which approximately 80% were detected only once. The ten largest clones represent approximately 0.73% of the sample. The study evaluated CTLA-4 blockade (ipilimumab) given together with focal radiation therapy in patients who had chemo-refractory metastatic non-small-cell lung cancer. What the authors observed across the whole study: Increased serum interferon-beta after radiation, together with early dynamic changes in blood T cell clones, were reported to be the strongest predictors of response. After treatment with radiotherapy and ipilimumab, TCR clones that originated in tumors expanded in peripheral blood.

Relative to germline, V is 3 bases shorter and J is 3 bases shorter, with 19 bases between their ends. Its CDR3 holds 16 amino acids, cysteine through phenylalanine. The kept DNA is CDR3 alone, 48 bases in frame from the first base. CDR1 is given as SGHDT and CDR2 as YYEEEE, both from the germline V gene. This clone was recorded only once. Its antigen specificity is not known. Base qualities are not at hand, and no much larger clone is one base apart. The receptor's source is a human donor with non-small cell lung cancer who had stable disease on radiotherapy plus ipilimumab. The sample was peripheral blood, taken from a patient treated with radiotherapy plus ipilimumab. Here the chain combines TRBV5-6 and TRBJ2-7; the D gene is perhaps TRBD2, on 7 matching bases. The CDR3 reads CASSWGGADLFYEQYF. Here is the DNA: TGTGCCAGCAGCTGGGGGGGGGCCGATCTATTCTACGAGCAGTACTTC.